The 3 T cell receptor beta chains below all came from one sample that was sequenced in a study of early T cells in non-severe SARS-CoV-2 infection. TCRdb re-derived calls from the 5' RACE reads in MiXCR, one entry per CDR3 protein. Of tens of thousands of distinct CDR3 sequences listed, 12% are singletons. The sample comprised whole blood. The receptor source for this set is an adult who was a healthcare worker with PCR-confirmed SARS-CoV-2 infection or an uninfected control (not recorded which).

The chain links TRBV27 to TRBJ1-2; D is unclear. The germline CDR1 and CDR2 sequences are MNHEY and SMNVEV (reference sequence). This CDR3 is 13 amino acids long. V shed 0 bases and J shed 4 bases, with 6 bases lying between them. CDR3 DNA sequence: TGTGCCAGCAGTTTATCGGCGGTCTATGGCTACACCTTC. Translation: CASSLSAVYGYTF.

The table lists this clonotype with a few counts. The chain combines TRBV6-5 with TRBJ1-6; 9 nucleotides match TRBD1. This CDR3 spans 18 amino acids. The germline CDR1 and CDR2 sequences are MNHEY and SVGAGI. The V and J ends lost 0 bases and 7 bases, in that order; junction bases with no gene match: 10. The CDR3 nucleotides are TGTGCCAGCAGTTACTCAGGCTTAGGTGGGACAGGGAATTCACCCCTCCACTTT. Residues: CASSYSGLGGTGNSPLHF.

This chain links TRBV6-1 with TRBJ1-5, with D maybe TRBD1 (5 bases). Looked up from germline, CDR1 is MNHNS and CDR2 is SASEGT. The CDR3 extends over 11 amino acids. The CDR3 sequence: CGLGTGQPQHF. As DNA, the CDR3 is TGTGGTTTAGGGACGGGACAGCCCCAGCATTTT.